Given below is one T cell receptor beta chain in context. There is no known antigen for this receptor. Base qualities are not recorded, but no much larger clone differs from it by a single base. V gives up 10 bases and J gives up 5 bases, and the segment between their germline ends measures 17 bases. Spanning cysteine to phenylalanine, the CDR3 consists of 13 amino acids. CDR3 DNA only is kept here, 39 bases in frame from base 1. The germline V gene (reference sequence) yields MNHEY for CDR1 and SMNVEV for CDR2. The data are from a study of blood T cells in healthy people across ages (dated by TCRdb to the mid-2010s). Regarding the complete study: In model experiments, template switching captured about one uniquely barcoded TCR beta cDNA molecule for every two T cells. To track age-related changes in TCR beta repertoire diversity, the study relied on deep sequencing normalized with unique cDNA molecular identifiers. The donors were divided into four age groups: young (average around 16 years), middle-aged (around 37), aged (approximately 64) and long-lived (about 80). Donors of different ages were randomly distributed across sequencing lanes to avoid experimental bias. Using the same blood draw, the study looked at two additional independent replicas of 1 million unique cDNA reads for two donors, one aged 18 to 30 and the other aged 80 or older. The paper's findings and limits, for the study overall: A strong correlation was found between observed TCR beta diversity and the percentage of naive T cells measured by flow cytometry. Compared with the aged group, the long-lived group had more naive CD4+ T cells, fewer expanded clones and increased TCR diversity, a pattern suggesting age selection. Estimates of total diversity based on one million sequenced T cells were considered lower bounds and underestimates. As age increased, observed TCR beta diversity per million T cells dropped in a roughly linear way, and a significant reduction was already evident by age 40. Conclusive comparison of naive and antigen-experienced compartments was prevented by the profiling of bulk unsorted PBMCs. The CMV infection status of donors was not known, potentially confounding age-related changes in expanded clonotypes.

Library preparation employed 5' RACE. TCRdb records Illumina HiSeq 2500 as the sequencer. The second PCR ran for about 6 to 12 cycles and used a J-beta primer mix along with a sample-barcoded 5' primer. A template-switch 5' adaptor carrying 12 random nucleotides introduced a unique molecular identifier onto each TCR beta cDNA molecule. At least 2.5 million CDR3-containing paired-end reads were obtained from each sample. First-strand cDNA was synthesized from all RNA with the Mint cDNA synthesis kit, primed by a TRBC-specific oligonucleotide. After uracil-DNA glycosylase treatment, a first 18-cycle PCR used universal primers M1SS and BC2_uni_R on all cDNA. Per the source publication's procedure: Each sample was normalized by randomly selecting 1 million high-quality reads, each carrying a distinct molecular identifier. Reads sharing molecular identifiers were discarded rather than binned into consensus sequences. CDR3 identification, clonotype clustering and error correction used MiTCR with a Q25 quality threshold and the strictest error-elimination algorithm. A nonparametric unseen species model using Euler transformation provided a lower-bound estimate of total TCR beta diversity. The raw public data were reprocessed by TCRdb itself: fastp quality trimming at Q25, MiXCR clonotype calling, in-frame beta chains only. Every distinct CDR3 protein forms one entry, paired with its most common genes and DNA. These V and J calls are TCRdb output, not the study's own analysis. The sample table contains roughly 1,800,000 distinct CDR3 sequences; only one count was recorded for 49% of them. Of the sample, around 2.1% is held by the ten largest clones.

The donors were some 36 Caucasian individuals from Russia, aged roughly 6 to 100 years, who were systemically healthy. Ten milliliters of peripheral blood were drawn from each donor into EDTA-treated Vacutainer tubes. Ficoll-Paque density-gradient centrifugation was used to isolate PBMCs, with at least 6.5 million per sample. Trizol reagent was used to extract total RNA from the PBMCs, yielding at least 5 micrograms per sample. For every donor, an aliquot of PBMCs went through flow cytometry to measure the percentages of naive CD45RAhigh/CD27high T cells. The clonotype was recovered from a woman aged 35 to 49 in good health. In this chain, TRBV27 is recombined with TRBJ1-2, with no confidently assigned D gene. Input material: blood. Here the CDR3 is given as CATLGRDRYGYTF. The nucleotide sequence reads as follows: TGTGCCACCCTTGGGAGGGATAGGTATGGCTACACCTTC.